Listed below are T cell receptor beta chains from one sample, sequenced in a study of blood T cells in healthy people across ages. TCRdb re-called the 5' RACE reads through MiXCR, storing one row per CDR3 protein. This table holds about 1.5 million distinct CDR3 sequences, about 42% found once. The sequencing input was blood. The receptors derive from a young woman in good health. The CDR3 runs from the conserved cysteine through the conserved F or W. D genes are given only for firm matches. Size tells how often a clone was seen (once, few, many) or the class of an expanded clone, and some rows leave it out.

j_gene: TRBJ2-7
abundance: few
v_gene: TRBV20-1
d_gene: .
CDR3aa: CSARGGLAPYEQYF
CDR3nt: TGCAGTGCTAGAGGAGGGCTGGCCCCCTACGAGCAGTACTTC

j_gene: TRBJ2-1
abundance: .
v_gene: TRBV12-3/TRBV12-4
d_gene: .
CDR3aa: CASSLLGAIYNEQFF
CDR3nt: TGTGCCAGCAGTTTACTGGGTGCTATCTACAATGAGCAGTTCTTC

j_gene: TRBJ2-6
abundance: .
v_gene: TRBV12-3/TRBV12-4
d_gene: TRBD1
CDR3aa: CAVGQGLSGANVLTF
CDR3nt: TGTGCCGTCGGACAGGGTTTGTCTGGGGCCAACGTCCTGACTTTC

j_gene: TRBJ2-1
abundance: few
v_gene: TRBV29-1
d_gene: .
CDR3aa: CSVVRIGGRLSYNEQFF
CDR3nt: TGCAGCGTTGTCAGAATAGGAGGACGTCTATCCTACAATGAGCAGTTCTTC

j_gene: TRBJ1-2
abundance: once
v_gene: TRBV27
d_gene: .
CDR3aa: CASSLSPVQATANYGYTF
CDR3nt: TGTGCCAGCAGTTTATCCCCAGTGCAGGCAACCGCTAACTATGGCTACACCTTC

j_gene: TRBJ2-3
abundance: .
v_gene: TRBV3-1
d_gene: .
CDR3aa: CASSIGQFSTDTQYF
CDR3nt: TGTGCCAGCAGCATTGGACAGTTTAGCACAGATACGCAGTATTTT

j_gene: TRBJ1-4
abundance: .
v_gene: TRBV25-1
d_gene: TRBD1
CDR3aa: CASSEEGAAQLFF
CDR3nt: TGTGCCAGCAGTGAAGAGGGGGCGGCGCAACTGTTTTTT

j_gene: TRBJ2-3
abundance: .
v_gene: TRBV20-1
d_gene: .
CDR3aa: CSAKKGGGTDTQYF
CDR3nt: TGCAGTGCTAAAAAGGGGGGAGGCACAGATACGCAGTATTTT

j_gene: TRBJ2-1
abundance: .
v_gene: TRBV7-2
d_gene: TRBD2
CDR3aa: CASRSGGAHNEQFF
CDR3nt: TGTGCCAGCAGAAGCGGGGGGGCCCACAATGAGCAGTTCTTC

j_gene: TRBJ2-1
abundance: .
v_gene: TRBV7-8
d_gene: .
CDR3aa: CASNYPGEGVNEQFF
CDR3nt: TGTGCCAGCAACTACCCAGGGGAGGGGGTCAATGAGCAGTTCTTC

j_gene: TRBJ2-1
abundance: .
v_gene: TRBV9
d_gene: TRBD2
CDR3aa: CASSGRLAIYNEQFF
CDR3nt: TGTGCCAGCAGCGGTCGACTAGCGATTTACAATGAGCAGTTCTTC

j_gene: TRBJ2-5
abundance: .
v_gene: TRBV5-1
d_gene: .
CDR3aa: CASSYLRASRTETQYF
CDR3nt: TGCGCCAGCAGCTACCTCCGCGCATCGAGAACCGAGACCCAGTACTTC

j_gene: TRBJ2-1
abundance: .
v_gene: TRBV29-1
d_gene: .
CDR3aa: CSVVEYSYEQFF
CDR3nt: TGCAGCGTTGTTGAGTACTCCTACGAGCAGTTCTTC

j_gene: TRBJ2-7
abundance: few
v_gene: TRBV10-3
d_gene: TRBD1
CDR3aa: CAISRDRVRDEQYF
CDR3nt: TGTGCCATCAGTCGGGACAGGGTGAGGGACGAGCAGTACTTC

j_gene: TRBJ2-3
abundance: .
v_gene: TRBV5-6
d_gene: .
CDR3aa: CASSVYQGADTQYF
CDR3nt: TGTGCCAGCAGCGTGTATCAGGGCGCAGATACGCAGTATTTT

j_gene: TRBJ2-3
abundance: .
v_gene: TRBV6-6
d_gene: .
CDR3aa: CASKRGGGTDTQYF
CDR3nt: TGTGCCAGCAAGAGGGGTGGAGGCACAGATACGCAGTATTTT

j_gene: TRBJ2-7
abundance: .
v_gene: TRBV28
d_gene: TRBD2
CDR3aa: CASSLMERERRRYEQYF
CDR3nt: TGTGCCAGCAGTTTAATGGAGCGGGAGAGGAGGAGGTACGAGCAGTACTTC

j_gene: TRBJ2-1
abundance: .
v_gene: TRBV12-3/TRBV12-4
d_gene: .
CDR3aa: CASSSGHGAVDEQFF
CDR3nt: TGTGCCAGCAGTTCCGGACATGGGGCAGTCGATGAGCAGTTCTTC